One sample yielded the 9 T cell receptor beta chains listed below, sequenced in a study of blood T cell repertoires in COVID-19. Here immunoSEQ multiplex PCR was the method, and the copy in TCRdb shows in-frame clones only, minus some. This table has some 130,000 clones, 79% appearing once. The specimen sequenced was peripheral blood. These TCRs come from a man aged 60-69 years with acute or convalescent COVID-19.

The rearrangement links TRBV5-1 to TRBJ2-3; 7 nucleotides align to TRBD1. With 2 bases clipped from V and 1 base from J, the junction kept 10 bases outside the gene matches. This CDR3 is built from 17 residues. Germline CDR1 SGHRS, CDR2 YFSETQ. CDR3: CASSLPPGTVGTDTQYF. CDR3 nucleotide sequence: TGCGCCAGCAGCTTACCCCCCGGGACAGTGGGCACAGATACGCAGTATTTT.

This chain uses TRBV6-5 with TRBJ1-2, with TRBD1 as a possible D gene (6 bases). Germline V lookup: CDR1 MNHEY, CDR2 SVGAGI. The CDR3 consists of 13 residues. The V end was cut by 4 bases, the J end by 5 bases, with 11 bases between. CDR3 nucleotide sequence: TGTGCCAGCAGTTGGACAGCAGGGTATGGCTACACCTTC. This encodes CASSWTAGYGYTF.

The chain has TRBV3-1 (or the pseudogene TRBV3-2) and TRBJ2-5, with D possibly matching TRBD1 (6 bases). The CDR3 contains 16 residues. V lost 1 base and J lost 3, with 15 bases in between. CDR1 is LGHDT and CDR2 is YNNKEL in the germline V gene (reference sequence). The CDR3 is CASSQGLPAGEETQYF. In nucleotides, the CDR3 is TGTGCCAGCAGCCAAGGGTTACCGGCAGGGGAAGAGACCCAGTACTTC.

The CDR3 here is CASSLRLAGAGNEQFF. As DNA, the CDR3 is TGTGCCAGTAGTCTGCGACTAGCGGGAGCGGGCAATGAGCAGTTCTTC. The chain employs TRBV19 and TRBJ2-1; TRBD2 matches at 12 bases. The germline gives CDR1 LNHDA, CDR2 SQIVND (reference sequence). Germline trimming cut 5 bases from V and 6 bases from J; bases unmatched to any gene: 8. CDR3 length equals 16 residues.

DNA of the CDR3: TGTGCCAGCAGTATGATACATCCCGGGACTGGCTATGGCTACACCTTC. Translating it yields CASSMIHPGTGYGYTF. V usage is TRBV27 and J usage is TRBJ1-2; a possible D gene is TRBD1 (5 bases). The CDR3 loop spans 16 amino acids. Between the trimmed V and J ends, which lost 5 bases and 4 bases, there was a span of 20 bases. Germline lookup yields CDR1 MNHEY and CDR2 SMNVEV (reference sequence).

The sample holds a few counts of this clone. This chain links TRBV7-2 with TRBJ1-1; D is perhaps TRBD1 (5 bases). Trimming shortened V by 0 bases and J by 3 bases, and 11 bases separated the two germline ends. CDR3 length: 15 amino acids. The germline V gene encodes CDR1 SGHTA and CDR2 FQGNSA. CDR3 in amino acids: CASSLAGQGYTEAFF. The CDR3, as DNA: TGTGCCAGCAGCTTAGCCGGGCAGGGTTACACTGAAGCTTTCTTT.

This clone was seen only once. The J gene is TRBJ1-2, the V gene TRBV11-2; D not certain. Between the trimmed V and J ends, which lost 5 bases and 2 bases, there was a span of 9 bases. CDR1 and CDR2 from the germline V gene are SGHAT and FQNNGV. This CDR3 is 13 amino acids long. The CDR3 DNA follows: TGTGCCAGCAGCCCACAGCTAAACTATGGCTACACCTTC. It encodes CASSPQLNYGYTF.

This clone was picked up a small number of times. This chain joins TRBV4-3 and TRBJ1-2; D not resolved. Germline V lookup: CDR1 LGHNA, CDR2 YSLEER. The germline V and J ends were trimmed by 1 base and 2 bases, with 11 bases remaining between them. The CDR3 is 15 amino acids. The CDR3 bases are TGCGCCAGCAGCCAAGGGATTGCGGGGAACTATGGCTACACCTTC. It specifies CASSQGIAGNYGYTF.

This CDR3 is CASSSGGIKTQYF. The CDR3 DNA reads as TGTGCCAGCTCATCAGGGGGAATAAAGACCCAGTACTTC. The chain has TRBV18 and TRBJ2-5; 7 nucleotides align to TRBD1. V was pared by 5 bases and J by 6 bases, with 6 bases of the junction left unmatched. From germline, CDR1 is KGHSH and CDR2 LQKENI. CDR3 size: 13 residues.